The 4 T cell receptor beta chains given below trace back to one sample, sequenced in a study of blood T cell repertoires in COVID-19. Clones were sequenced by immunoSEQ multiplex PCR, and TCRdb holds only the in-frame ones, with some missing. The sample carries over 250,000 clones, around 90% recorded once. Specimen: PBMCs or T cells enriched from blood (not recorded which). The receptor source for this set is a woman in her thirties who had recovered from COVID-19.

The rearrangement uses TRBV7-8 and TRBJ1-2; no definite D call. Trimming left V 2 bases short and J 6 bases short, with 19 bases between. CDR3 length equals 16 residues. Germline CDR1 reads SGHVS; CDR2 reads FQNEAQ. The CDR3, as DNA: TGTGCCAGCAGCTTAACCAATGTGGGGAGCGGCGATGGCTACACCTTC. Its translation: CASSLTNVGSGDGYTF. The whole variable domain, filled in from reference TRBV7-8 and TRBJ1-2, reads GAGVSQSPRYKVAKRGQDVALRCDPISGHVSLFWYQQALGQGPEFLTYFQNEAQLDKSGLPSDRFFAERPEGSVSTLKIQRTQQEDSAVYLCASSLTNVGSGDGYTFGSGTRLTVV.

The CDR3 DNA sequence: TGTGCCAGCGGTAGGACTACTTACAATGAGCAGTTCTTC. Protein product: CASGRTTYNEQFF. The V call is TRBV7-8, the J call TRBJ2-1; TRBD2 is a possible D gene (6 bases). This CDR3 contains 13 residues. The V and J ends lost 8 bases and 4 bases respectively, with 12 bases between them. In germline, CDR1 is SGHVS, CDR2 FQNEAQ.

This chain uses TRBV5-6 with TRBJ2-3; 13 bases are a match to TRBD2. Per germline, CDR1 SGHDT and CDR2 YYEEEE. The J segment lost 0 bases and the V segment lost 7 bases, leaving 11 bases of the junction unmatched. The CDR3 is 18 amino acids. The CDR3 coding sequence is TGTGCCAGCCAGGCGGGACTAGCGGGACGAGCTAGCACAGATACGCAGTATTTT. The encoded protein is CASQAGLAGRASTDTQYF.

The rearrangement uses TRBV19 and TRBJ1-1, with TRBD1 matching 8 bases. CDR1 is LNHDA, CDR2 SQIVND, per germline (reference sequence). The CDR3 is 17 amino acids. V lost 1 base and J lost 0; bases outside the gene matches: 7. CDR3 nucleotide sequence: TGTGCCAGTAGTATAGTGGGAACAGGGGGATTGAACACTGAAGCTTTCTTT. Protein product: CASSIVGTGGLNTEAFF. The entire variable domain, with the rest obtained from reference TRBV19 and TRBJ1-1, is as follows: DGGITQSPKYLFRKEGQNVTLSCEQNLNHDAMYWYRQDPGQGLRLIYYSQIVNDFQKGDIAEGYSVSREKKESFPLTVTSAQKNPTAFYLCASSIVGTGGLNTEAFFGQGTRLTVV.